This T cell receptor beta chain was profiled in a study of blood T cell repertoires in COVID-19. Authors' data handling: Reference gene primer amplification in the assay estimated nucleated cell counts. The protocol was immunoSEQ multiplex PCR, while the TCRdb copy is restricted to in-frame clones and leaves out a portion. D and trimming were read from the DNA, whereas the V and J calls and clone size are those reported in that table. The sample includes 150,000 to 200,000 clones, 75% to 80% of them seen just once. CDR1 is MGHRA and CDR2 is YSYEKL in the germline V gene. This CDR3 has 12 amino acids. V was cut by 5 bases and J by 12 bases, with 13 bases left in between.

The chain employs TRBV4-1 and TRBJ1-4; the D gene is possibly TRBD1 (5 bases). The source is a woman in her 70s with acute or convalescent COVID-19. The sequencing sample was made of peripheral blood. DNA for the CDR3: TGCGCCAGCAGCTACGCTGGGGGGGAACTGTTTTTT. Protein: CASSYAGGELFF.